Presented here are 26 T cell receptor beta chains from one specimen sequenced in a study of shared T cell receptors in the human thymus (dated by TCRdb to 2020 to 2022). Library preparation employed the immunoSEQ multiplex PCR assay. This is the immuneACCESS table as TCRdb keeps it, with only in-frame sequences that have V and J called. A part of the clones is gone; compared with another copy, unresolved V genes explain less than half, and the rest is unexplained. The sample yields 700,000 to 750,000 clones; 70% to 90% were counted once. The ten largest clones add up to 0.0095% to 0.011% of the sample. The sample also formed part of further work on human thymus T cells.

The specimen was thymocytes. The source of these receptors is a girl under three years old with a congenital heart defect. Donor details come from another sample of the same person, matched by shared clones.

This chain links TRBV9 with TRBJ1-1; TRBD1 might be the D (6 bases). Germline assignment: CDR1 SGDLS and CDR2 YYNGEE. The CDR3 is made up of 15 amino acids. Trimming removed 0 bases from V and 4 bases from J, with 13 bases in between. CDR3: CASSVAGRGGTEAFF. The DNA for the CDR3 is TGTGCCAGCAGCGTAGCGGGCAGAGGGGGCACTGAAGCTTTCTTT.

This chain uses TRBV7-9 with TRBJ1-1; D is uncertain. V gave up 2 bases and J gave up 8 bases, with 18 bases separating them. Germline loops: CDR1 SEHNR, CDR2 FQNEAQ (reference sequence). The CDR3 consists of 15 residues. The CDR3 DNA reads TGTGCCAGCAGCTTACTACCGCCAAACCCGGGGGAAGCTTTCTTT. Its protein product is CASSLLPPNPGEAFF.

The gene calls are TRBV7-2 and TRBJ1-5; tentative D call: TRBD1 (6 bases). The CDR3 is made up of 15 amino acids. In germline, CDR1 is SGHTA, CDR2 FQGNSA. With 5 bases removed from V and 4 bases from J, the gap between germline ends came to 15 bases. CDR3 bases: TGTGCCAGCAGCCAGGGGACCGACCCAAATCAGCCCCAGCATTTT. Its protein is CASSQGTDPNQPQHF.

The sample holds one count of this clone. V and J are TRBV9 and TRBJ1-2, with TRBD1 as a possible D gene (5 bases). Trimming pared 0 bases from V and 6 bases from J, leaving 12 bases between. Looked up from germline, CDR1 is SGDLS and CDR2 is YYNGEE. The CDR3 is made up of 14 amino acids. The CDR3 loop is CASSVAGGMNGYTF. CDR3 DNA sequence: TGTGCCAGCAGCGTAGCGGGGGGGATGAATGGCTACACCTTC.

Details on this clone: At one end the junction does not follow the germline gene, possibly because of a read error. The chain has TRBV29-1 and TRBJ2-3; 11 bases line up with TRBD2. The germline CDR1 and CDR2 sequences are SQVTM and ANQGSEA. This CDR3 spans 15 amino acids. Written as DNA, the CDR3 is TGCAGCGTGGAAGCTAGCGGGGGGCGTACAGATACGCAGTATTTT. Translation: CSVEASGGRTDTQYF.

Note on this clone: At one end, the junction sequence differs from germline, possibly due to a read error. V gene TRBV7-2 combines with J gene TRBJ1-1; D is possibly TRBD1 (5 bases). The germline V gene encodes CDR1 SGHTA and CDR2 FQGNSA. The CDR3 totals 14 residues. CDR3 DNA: TGTGCCAGCAGCTTAAGCCGGGGGTGGACTGAAGCTTCCTTT. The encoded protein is CASSLSRGWTEASF.

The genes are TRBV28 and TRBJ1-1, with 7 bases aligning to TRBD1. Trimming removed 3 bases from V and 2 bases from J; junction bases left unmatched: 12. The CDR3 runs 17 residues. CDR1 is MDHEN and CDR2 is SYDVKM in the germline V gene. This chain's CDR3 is CASSLGTRGMGNTEAFF. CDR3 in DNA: TGTGCCAGCAGTTTGGGGACCAGGGGGATGGGAAACACTGAAGCTTTCTTT.

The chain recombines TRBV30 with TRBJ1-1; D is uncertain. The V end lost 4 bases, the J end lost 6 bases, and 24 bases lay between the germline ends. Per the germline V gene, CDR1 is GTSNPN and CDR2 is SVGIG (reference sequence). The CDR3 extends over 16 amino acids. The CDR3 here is CAWKSYGVAGKAEAFF. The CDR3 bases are TGTGCCTGGAAGTCGTATGGGGTGGCCGGGAAGGCTGAAGCTTTCTTT.

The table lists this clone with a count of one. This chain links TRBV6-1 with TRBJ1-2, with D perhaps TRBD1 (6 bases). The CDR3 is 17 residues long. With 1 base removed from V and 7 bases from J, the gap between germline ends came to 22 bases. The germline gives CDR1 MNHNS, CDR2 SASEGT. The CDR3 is CASSEERREETGSGYTF. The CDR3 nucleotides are TGTGCCAGCAGTGAAGAGAGAAGAGAGGAGACAGGCTCTGGCTACACCTTC.

CDR3 in DNA: TGCGCCAGCAAGAGGCGGGCCACCGGGGAGCTGTTTTTT. This sequence encodes CASKRRATGELFF. V is TRBV5-1 and J is TRBJ2-2; tentatively, D is TRBD2 (5 bases). Germline loops: CDR1 SGHRS, CDR2 YFSETQ. Trimming cost V 6 bases and J 4 bases, with 10 bases left between them. This CDR3 spans 13 amino acids. Supplemented by reference TRBV5-1 and TRBJ2-2, the full variable domain reads KAGVTQTPRYLIKTRGQQVTLSCSPISGHRSVSWYQQTPGQGLQFLFEYFSETQRNKGNFPGRFSGRQFSNSRSEMNVSTLELGDSALYLCASKRRATGELFFGEGSRLTVL.

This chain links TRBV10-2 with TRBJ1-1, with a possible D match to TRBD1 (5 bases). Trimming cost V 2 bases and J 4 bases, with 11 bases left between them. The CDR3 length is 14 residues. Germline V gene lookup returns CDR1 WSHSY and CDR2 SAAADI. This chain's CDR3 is CASSERGWGTEAFF. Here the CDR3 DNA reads TGCGCCAGCAGTGAGAGGGGTTGGGGCACTGAAGCTTTCTTT.

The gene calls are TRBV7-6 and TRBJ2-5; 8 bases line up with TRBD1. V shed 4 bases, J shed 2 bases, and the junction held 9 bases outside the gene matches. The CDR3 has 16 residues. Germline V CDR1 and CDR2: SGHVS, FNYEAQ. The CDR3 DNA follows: TGTGCCAGCAGCTCAATCTACCGGGACAGGCAAGAGACCCAGTACTTC. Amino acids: CASSSIYRDRQETQYF.

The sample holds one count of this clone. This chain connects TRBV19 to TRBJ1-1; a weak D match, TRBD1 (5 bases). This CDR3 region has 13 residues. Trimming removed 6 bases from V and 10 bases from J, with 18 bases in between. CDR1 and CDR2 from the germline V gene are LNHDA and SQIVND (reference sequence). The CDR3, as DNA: TGTGCCAGTAGACCCAGAACAGGCGCCCCAGCTTTCTTT. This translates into CASRPRTGAPAFF.

The CDR3 loop reads CSVAVAIQETQYF. DNA for the CDR3: TGCAGCGTTGCGGTAGCGATACAAGAGACCCAGTACTTC. The chain combines TRBV29-1 with TRBJ2-5; TRBD2 is a possible D gene (5 bases). V was shortened by 4 bases and J by 2 bases, with 11 bases between the two germline ends. The germline gives CDR1 SQVTM, CDR2 ANQGSEA. The length of the CDR3 is 13 residues.

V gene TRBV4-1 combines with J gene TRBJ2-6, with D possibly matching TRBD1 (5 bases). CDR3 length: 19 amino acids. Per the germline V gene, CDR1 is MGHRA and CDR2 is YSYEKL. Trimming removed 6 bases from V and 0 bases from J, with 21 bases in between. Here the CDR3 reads CASRRETGPPNSGANVLTF. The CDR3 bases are TGCGCCAGCAGACGAGAAACAGGTCCCCCAAACTCTGGGGCCAACGTCCTGACTTTC.

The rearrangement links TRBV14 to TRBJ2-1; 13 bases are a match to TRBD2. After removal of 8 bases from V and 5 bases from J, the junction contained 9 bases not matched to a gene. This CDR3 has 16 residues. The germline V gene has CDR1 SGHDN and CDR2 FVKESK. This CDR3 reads CASSRLAGGIHNEQFF. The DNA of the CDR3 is TGTGCCAGCTCTAGACTAGCGGGGGGCATACACAATGAGCAGTTCTTC.

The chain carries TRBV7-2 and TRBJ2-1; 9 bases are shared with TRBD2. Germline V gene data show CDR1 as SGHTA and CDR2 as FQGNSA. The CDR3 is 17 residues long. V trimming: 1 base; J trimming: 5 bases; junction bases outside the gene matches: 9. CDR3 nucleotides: TGTGCCAGCAGCTTAGACTTGACTAGCGGTTCTCACAATGAGCAGTTCTTC. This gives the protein CASSLDLTSGSHNEQFF.

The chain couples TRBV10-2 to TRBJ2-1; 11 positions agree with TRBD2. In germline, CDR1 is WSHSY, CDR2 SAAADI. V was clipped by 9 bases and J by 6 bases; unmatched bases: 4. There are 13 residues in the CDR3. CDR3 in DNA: TGCGCCAGTATAGGGACTAGCGGCAATGAGCAGTTCTTC. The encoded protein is CASIGTSGNEQFF.

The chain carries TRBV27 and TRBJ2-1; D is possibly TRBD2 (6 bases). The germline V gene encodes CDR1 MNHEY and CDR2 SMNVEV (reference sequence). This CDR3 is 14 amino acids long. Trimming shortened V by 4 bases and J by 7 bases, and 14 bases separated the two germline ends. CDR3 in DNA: TGTGCCAGCAGTTGGCCGGGACTCTTAAATGAGCAGTTCTTC. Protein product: CASSWPGLLNEQFF.

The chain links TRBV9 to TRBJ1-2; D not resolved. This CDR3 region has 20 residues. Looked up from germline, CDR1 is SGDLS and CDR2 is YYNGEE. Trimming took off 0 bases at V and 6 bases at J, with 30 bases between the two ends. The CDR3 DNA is TGTGCCAGCAGCGTAGATGGCAACCTGTACCAACAGAACCCCACAGATGGCTACACCTTC. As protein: CASSVDGNLYQQNPTDGYTF.

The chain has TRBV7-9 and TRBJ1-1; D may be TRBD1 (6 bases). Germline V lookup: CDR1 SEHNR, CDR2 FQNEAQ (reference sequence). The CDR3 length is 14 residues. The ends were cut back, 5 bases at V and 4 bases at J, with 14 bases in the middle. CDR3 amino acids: CASSRRRGGTEAFF. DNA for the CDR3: TGTGCCAGCAGCCGACGGAGGGGGGGCACTGAAGCTTTCTTT.

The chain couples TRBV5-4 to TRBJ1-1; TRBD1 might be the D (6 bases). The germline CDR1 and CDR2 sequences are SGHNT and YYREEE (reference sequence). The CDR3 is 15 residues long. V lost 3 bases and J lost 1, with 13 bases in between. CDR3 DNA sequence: TGTGCCAGCAGCTCCCCGTGGACAGCGAACACTGAAGCTTTCTTT. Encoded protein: CASSSPWTANTEAFF.

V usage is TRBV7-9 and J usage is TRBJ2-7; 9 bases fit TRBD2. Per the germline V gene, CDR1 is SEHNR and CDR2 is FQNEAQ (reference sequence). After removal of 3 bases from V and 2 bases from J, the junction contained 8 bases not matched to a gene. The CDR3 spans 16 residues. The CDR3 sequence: CASSLRIAGATYEQYF. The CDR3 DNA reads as TGTGCCAGCAGCTTGAGGATAGCGGGAGCGACCTACGAGCAGTACTTC.

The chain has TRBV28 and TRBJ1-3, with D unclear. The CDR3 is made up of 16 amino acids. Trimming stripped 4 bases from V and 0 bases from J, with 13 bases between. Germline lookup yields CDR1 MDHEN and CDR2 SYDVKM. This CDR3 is CASSWLYGGSGNTIYF. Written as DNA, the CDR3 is TGTGCCAGCAGTTGGCTCTACGGAGGCTCTGGAAACACCATATATTTT.

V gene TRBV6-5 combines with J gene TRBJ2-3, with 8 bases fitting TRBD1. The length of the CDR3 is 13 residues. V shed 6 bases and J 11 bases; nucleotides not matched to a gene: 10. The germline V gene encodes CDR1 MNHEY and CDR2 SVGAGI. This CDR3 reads CASRTNSGGLQYF. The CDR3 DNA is TGTGCCAGCAGAACCAACTCAGGGGGCCTGCAGTATTTT.

Here the CDR3 reads CAISSGLVTGELFF. DNA of the CDR3: TGTGCCATCTCTTCGGGACTGGTCACCGGGGAGCTGTTTTTT. This chain links TRBV10-3 with TRBJ2-2; D is possibly TRBD2 (6 bases). Trimming stripped 8 bases from V and 4 bases from J, with 14 bases between. CDR1 is ENHRY, CDR2 SYGVKD, per germline. This CDR3 has 14 amino acids.